This TCR beta chain was sequenced during a study of CD8+CD57+ T cells in acquired aplastic anemia. CDR1 and CDR2 from the germline V gene are ENHRY and SYGVKD. CDR3 length: 12 amino acids. V dropped 6 bases and J dropped 7 bases, with 12 bases sitting between them. The study profiled TCR beta VDJ and CDR3 using genomic DNA as template. TCRdb used MiXCR to reprocess the reads, holding one entry per CDR3 protein. Of around 400,000 distinct CDR3 sequences listed, about 70% were seen once; the top ten hold approximately 4%. The V and J genes are TRBV10-3 and TRBJ1-2; D is perhaps TRBD1 (5 bases). The source material was sorted CD4+, CD8+, or CD8+CD57+ T cells (not recorded which) from PBMCs. The receptor comes from a human donor in good health, serving as a control. The CDR3 nucleotides read TGTGCCATCAGCGGGACCTGGTGTGGCTACACCTTC. Amino acids: CAISGTWCGYTF.